Given below is one T cell receptor (beta chain) in context. The data are from a study of blood T cell repertoires in COVID-19. Some clones are missing from TCRdb's copy, which holds only in-frame ones; the method was immunoSEQ multiplex PCR. The table records 200,000 to 250,000 clones, 80% to 85% of them present only once. V was clipped by 4 bases and J by 4 bases; unmatched bases: 7. The CDR3 loop spans 17 amino acids. Per the germline V gene, CDR1 is SGHTA and CDR2 is FQGNSA. This sequence joins TRBV7-2 and TRBJ2-3, with 14 bases that match TRBD2. The receptor's source is a woman aged 40 to 50 who had recovered from COVID-19. The specimen was PBMCs or T cells enriched from blood (not recorded which). CDR3 sequence: CASSSYPGLAGADTQYF. Here the CDR3 DNA reads TGTGCCAGCAGCTCCTACCCGGGACTAGCGGGAGCAGATACGCAGTATTTT.